This TCR beta chain was retrieved from a study of CD8+ T cells in alopecia areata. The table lists this clone with a few counts. Reverse transcription of extracted RNA yielded cDNA, which provided the sequencing template. Generated by immunoSEQ multiplex PCR, the TCRdb table keeps only in-frame clones and is missing some. In the table there are some 150,000 clones, 58% of which are singletons. Investigators sorted PBMCs to obtain both CD4+ and CD8+ T cells. Source: CD4+ T cells sorted from blood, taken at week 0. This receptor was taken from a human donor with alopecia areata.

This chain's CDR3 is CASSHQSQLAKNIQYF. CDR3 sequence (DNA): TGTGCCAGCAGCCACCAATCTCAACTAGCCAAAAACATTCAGTACTTC. This rearrangement joins TRBV7-2 to TRBJ2-4; no reliable D call. CDR3 size: 16 residues. CDR1 SGHTA and CDR2 FQGNSA come from the germline V gene. The germline V and J ends were trimmed by 5 bases and 0 bases, with 14 bases remaining between them.